Listed here are 4 T cell receptor beta chains from one sample, sequenced in a study of blood T cell repertoires in COVID-19. Data came from immunoSEQ multiplex PCR; TCRdb stores just in-frame clones and leaves some out. In the table there are roughly 200,000 clones, 75% to 90% of which are singletons. Material: PBMCs or T cells enriched from blood (not recorded which). The receptor source for this set is a man between 40 and 49 years old who had recovered from COVID-19.

This clone was detected ten times or more. The V and J genes are TRBV15 and TRBJ1-1, with D possibly matching TRBD1 (5 bases). The germline V gene encodes CDR1 LNHNV and CDR2 YYDKDF (reference sequence). Trimming took off 0 bases at V and 5 bases at J, with 10 bases between the two ends. This CDR3 has 14 amino acids. For the CDR3, the DNA is TGTGCCACCAGCAGAGAGATTCAGGGAACTGAAGCTTTCTTT. Translated: CATSREIQGTEAFF. Looking up the rest from reference TRBV15 and TRBJ1-1 gives the full variable domain: DAMVIQNPRYQVTQFGKPVTLSCSQTLNHNVMYWYQQKSSQAPKLLFHYYDKDFNNEADTPDNFQSRRPNTSFCFLDIRSPGLGDTAMYLCATSREIQGTEAFFGQGTRLTVV.

J is TRBJ2-7 and V is TRBV2; 10 positions match TRBD2. The V and J ends lost 7 bases and 3 bases, in that order; junction bases with no gene match: 3. From germline, CDR1 is SNHLY and CDR2 FYNNEI. The CDR3 extends over 13 amino acids. The CDR3 spells CASMASGSYEQYF. CDR3 sequence (DNA): TGTGCCAGCATGGCTAGCGGGAGCTACGAGCAGTACTTC.

The rearrangement uses TRBV7-2 and TRBJ2-5; 10 nucleotides match TRBD2. V shed 2 bases and J 4 bases; nucleotides not matched to a gene: 4. The CDR3 spans 15 residues. Per the germline V gene, CDR1 is SGHTA and CDR2 is FQGNSA. The CDR3 loop is CASSLNLAGAETQYF. The CDR3 region has the DNA TGTGCCAGCAGCTTAAATCTAGCGGGGGCAGAGACCCAGTACTTC.

V usage is TRBV2 and J usage is TRBJ2-7; maybe TRBD1 (8 bases). Germline-derived CDR1 and CDR2 are SNHLY and FYNNEI. This CDR3 region has 16 residues. With 6 bases removed from V and 2 bases from J, the gap between germline ends came to 20 bases. The CDR3 region is CASREPRQGRAYEQYF. The CDR3 DNA is TGTGCCAGCAGGGAGCCCAGACAGGGGAGGGCCTACGAGCAGTACTTC.